Below, one TCR beta chain is given with its context. The data were taken from a study of blood T cell repertoires in COVID-19. Study as a whole: Specimens from acute and convalescent COVID-19 originated in the United States, Italy and Spain. Sources were T cells, B-cell-depleted T cells, or PBMCs; the material itself was cDNA or gDNA.

CDR3 size: 16 residues. Germline V CDR1 and CDR2: SEHNR, FQNEAQ (reference sequence). V was pared by 5 bases and J by 0 bases, with 17 bases between. Seattle researchers signed up patients amid active infection and tracked them longitudinally. Under the authors' procedure: Estimation of nucleated cell counts relied on the amplification of reference gene primers. Profiling relied on immunoSEQ multiplex PCR, and the TCRdb table lists in-frame clones only, not all of them. That table is the source of V, J and clone size, and D and trimming were worked out from the DNA. Of roughly 250,000 clones in the sample, roughly nine tenths were seen once.

The TCR originated in a woman aged 30 to 39 with COVID-19, enrolled during active disease. The sequenced sample consisted of peripheral blood. The V gene is TRBV7-9, the J gene TRBJ2-7, with a weak D call TRBD1 (5 bases). CDR3 sequence reads: CASSPGSAGNSYEQYF. The CDR3 nucleotides read TGTGCCAGCAGCCCGGGTTCGGCAGGGAACTCCTACGAGCAGTACTTC.